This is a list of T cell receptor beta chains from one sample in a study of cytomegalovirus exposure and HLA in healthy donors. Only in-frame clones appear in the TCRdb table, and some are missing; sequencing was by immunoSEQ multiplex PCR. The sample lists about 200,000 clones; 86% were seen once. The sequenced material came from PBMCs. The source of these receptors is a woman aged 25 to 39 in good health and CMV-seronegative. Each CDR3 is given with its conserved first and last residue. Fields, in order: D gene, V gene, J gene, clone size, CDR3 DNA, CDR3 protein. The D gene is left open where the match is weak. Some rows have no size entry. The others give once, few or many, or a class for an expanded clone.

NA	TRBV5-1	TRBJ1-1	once	TGCGCCAGCAGCGTGTCCATTCATGGGGACACTGAGGCTTTCTTT	CASSVSIHGDTEAFF
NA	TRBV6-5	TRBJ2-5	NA	TGTGCCAGCAGTTCCTGGACAGACCAAGAGACCCAGTACTTC	CASSSWTDQETQYF
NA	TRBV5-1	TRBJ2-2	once	TGCGCCAGCACTAACACCGGGGAGCTGTTTTTT	CASTNTGELFF
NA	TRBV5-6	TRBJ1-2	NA	TGTGCCAGCAGCTTGGATCTGGGGCCCACCACCTTC	CASSLDLGPTTF
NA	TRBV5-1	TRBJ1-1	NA	TGCGCCAGCAGCGTGAGACAGGTGAACACTGAAGCTTTCTTT	CASSVRQVNTEAFF
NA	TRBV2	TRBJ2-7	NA	TGTGCCAGCAGCGCGGGTGGGAACTCCTACGAGCAGTACTTC	CASSAGGNSYEQYF
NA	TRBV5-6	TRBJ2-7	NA	TGTGCCAGTCGGCAGGGGACCCTAGAAGAGCAGTACTTC	CASRQGTLEEQYF
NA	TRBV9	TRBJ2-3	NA	TGTGCCAGCAGCGTAGGGGATAGCGGCACAGATACGCAGTATTTT	CASSVGDSGTDTQYF
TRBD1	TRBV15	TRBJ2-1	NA	TGTGCCACCAGCAGAGATATACAGGGGTTTTACAATGAGCAGTTCTTC	CATSRDIQGFYNEQFF
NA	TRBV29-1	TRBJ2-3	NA	TGCAGCGTTGAACGGGGAAGATCAGATACGCAGTATTTT	CSVERGRSDTQYF
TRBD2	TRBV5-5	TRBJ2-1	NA	TGTGCCAGCAGGGGAGGGGCGGACTACCGTTACAATGAGCAGTTCTTC	CASRGGADYRYNEQFF
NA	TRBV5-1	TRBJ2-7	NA	TGCGCCAGCAGCTTAGCCAACGCACCCTACGAGCAGTACTTC	CASSLANAPYEQYF
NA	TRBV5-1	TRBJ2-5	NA	TGCGCCACAGGGGCCATAGGCGGAGAGACCCAGTACTTC	CATGAIGGETQYF
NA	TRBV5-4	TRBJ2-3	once	TGTGCCAGCAGGCGGGGAACTAGCACAGATACGCAGTATTTT	CASRRGTSTDTQYF
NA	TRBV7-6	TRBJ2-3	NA	TGTGCCAGCAGCTTACTGTGGGCGCGCAAGATTCCGGGACACCAGGGCGATACGCAGTATTTT	CASSLLWARKIPGHQGDTQYF
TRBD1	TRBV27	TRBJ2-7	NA	TGTGCCAGCAGTGCTACAAAGGACAGGGTGGTAACCTACGAGCAGTACTTC	CASSATKDRVVTYEQYF
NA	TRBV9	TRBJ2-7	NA	TGTGCCAGCAGCGTAGGAGCACAGACAAACTCCTACGAGCAGTACTTC	CASSVGAQTNSYEQYF
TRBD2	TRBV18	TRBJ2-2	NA	TGTGCCAGCTCACCCACTAGCGGGAGTGCCGGGGAGCTGTTTTTT	CASSPTSGSAGELFF
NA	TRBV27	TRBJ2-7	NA	TGTGCCTGTGGAGCGGGCCCCTACGAGCAGTACTTC	CACGAGPYEQYF
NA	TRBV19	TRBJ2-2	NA	TGTGCCAGTACCCTCCGGGCGAACACCGGGGAGCTGTTTTTT	CASTLRANTGELFF
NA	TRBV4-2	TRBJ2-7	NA	TGTGCCAGCAGCCAGGACAGTGGTTACGAGCAGTACTTC	CASSQDSGYEQYF
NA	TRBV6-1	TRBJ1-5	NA	TGTGCCAGCAGTGGGCAGCGTAGCAATCAGCCCCAGCATTTT	CASSGQRSNQPQHF
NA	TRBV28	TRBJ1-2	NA	TGTGCCAGCAGTTTGGTCCCGGGTGGCTACACCTTC	CASSLVPGGYTF
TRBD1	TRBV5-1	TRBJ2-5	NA	TGCGCCAGCAGTATCTCAGGGGGCGGGCCAGAGACCCAGTACTTC	CASSISGGGPETQYF
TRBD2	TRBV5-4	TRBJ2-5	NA	TGTGCCAGCAGCTTTAGCGGGAGGAGGGAGACCCAGTACTTC	CASSFSGRRETQYF
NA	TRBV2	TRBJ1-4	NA	TGTGCCAGCAGTGTGGACAGCTGGAATGAAAAACTGTTTTTT	CASSVDSWNEKLFF
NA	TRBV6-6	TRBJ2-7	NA	TGTGCCAGCAGCCCCCTACGATACGAGCAGTACTTC	CASSPLRYEQYF
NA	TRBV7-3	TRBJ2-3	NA	TGTGCCAGCAGCTTATTAGGGGCAGATACGCAGTATTTT	CASSLLGADTQYF
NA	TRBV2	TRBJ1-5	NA	TGTGCCAGCAGTGCACAGGCCGCCAGCAATCAGCCCCAGCATTTT	CASSAQAASNQPQHF
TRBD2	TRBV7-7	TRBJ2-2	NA	TGTGCTAGCAGCCCTAGCGGGACCCGCACCGGGGAGCTGTTTTTT	CASSPSGTRTGELFF
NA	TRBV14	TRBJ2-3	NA	TGTGCCAGCAGCTTACCAGGGGATACGCAGTATTTT	CASSLPGDTQYF
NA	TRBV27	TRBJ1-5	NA	TGTGCCAGCAGTTTAATGGAGGGAAGGGGACCCCAGCATTTT	CASSLMEGRGPQHF
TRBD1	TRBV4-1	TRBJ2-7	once	TGCGCCAGCAGCCGCGGACAGGGGCCTGCCTACGAGCAGTACTTC	CASSRGQGPAYEQYF
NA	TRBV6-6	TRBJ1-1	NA	TGTGCCAGCAGTCCCGGCACTGAAGCTTTCTTT	CASSPGTEAFF
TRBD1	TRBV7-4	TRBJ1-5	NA	TGTGCCAGCAGCTCCTCTGGCCAGGGGGGTCAGCCCCAGCATTTT	CASSSSGQGGQPQHF
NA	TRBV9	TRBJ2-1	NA	TGTGCCAGCAGCGTGGGACGGACAGTTGGGTTCAATGAGCAGTTCTTC	CASSVGRTVGFNEQFF
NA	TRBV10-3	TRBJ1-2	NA	TGTGCCATCAGTGAAAGGACAGTAAAGGGGTTCTATGGCTACACCTTC	CAISERTVKGFYGYTF
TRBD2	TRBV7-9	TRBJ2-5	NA	TGTGCCAGCAGCTTCAAGCGGGGGGGCGGCGAGACCCAGTACTTC	CASSFKRGGGETQYF
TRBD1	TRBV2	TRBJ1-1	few	TGTGCCAGCGGGGACAGGGGGAACACTGAAGCTTTCTTT	CASGDRGNTEAFF
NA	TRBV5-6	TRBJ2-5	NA	TGTGCCAGCAGCTCCCAGGGGACGGGAGGATACGAGACCCAGTACTTC	CASSSQGTGGYETQYF
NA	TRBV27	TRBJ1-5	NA	TGTGCCAGCAGCCTCGCTACAGAGCAGCCCCAGCATTTT	CASSLATEQPQHF
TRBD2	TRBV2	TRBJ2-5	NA	TGTGCCAGCGCTTCCGAGGGAGCTACCGGGGGGGAGACCCAGTACTTC	CASASEGATGGETQYF
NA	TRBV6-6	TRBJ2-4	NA	TGTGCCAGCAGTTTACCCGGTAGAGCCAAAAACATTCAGTACTTC	CASSLPGRAKNIQYF
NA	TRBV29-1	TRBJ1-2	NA	TGCAGCGTTGTAACACCTTATGGCTACACCTTC	CSVVTPYGYTF
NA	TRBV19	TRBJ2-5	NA	TGTGCCAGTAGTATAGTAGCTAGGGAGACCCAGTACTTC	CASSIVARETQYF